Below are 21 T cell receptor beta chains sequenced from a single sample in a study of T cell responses to AZD1222 COVID-19 vaccine. This table comes from immunoSEQ multiplex PCR, and its TCRdb copy is limited to in-frame clones, with some not included. The table shows more than 70,000 clones, with roughly 90% occurring only once. The sample in question was peripheral blood, obtained on day 0 of MenACWY control vaccination. The receptors come from an adult in good health.

The chain combines TRBV18 with TRBJ1-2, with 7 positions matching TRBD1. The CDR3 totals 14 residues. V was pared by 4 bases and J by 3 bases, with 5 bases of the junction left unmatched. Germline values: CDR1 KGHSH, CDR2 LQKENI. The CDR3 DNA is TGTGCCAGCTCACAGGGGACAGCATACTATGGCTACACCTTC. It yields the protein CASSQGTAYYGYTF.

The CDR3 bases are TGTGCCAGCAGTGATGGGATAGCGGGGGGGCCTAGGGACGAGCAGTACTTC. This translates into CASSDGIAGGPRDEQYF. This rearrangement joins TRBV2 to TRBJ2-7; TRBD2 matches at 11 bases. This CDR3 is 17 amino acids long. Germline V CDR1 and CDR2: SNHLY, FYNNEI. The V and J ends lost 3 bases and 5 bases, in that order; junction bases with no gene match: 12.

This chain's CDR3 is CASSRDVTSPLHF. CDR3 nucleotides: TGTGCCAGCAGTCGGGACGTGACCTCACCCCTCCACTTT. This sequence joins TRBV12-3 or TRBV12-4 and TRBJ1-6, with D tentatively TRBD1 (5 bases). This CDR3 region has 13 residues. The V gene lost 5 bases and the J gene lost 10 bases, with 12 bases spanning the gap.

This sequence joins TRBV18 and TRBJ1-1; D gene unclear. Trimming shortened V by 2 bases and J by 1 base, and 8 bases separated the two germline ends. The CDR3 length is 14 residues. Germline V lookup: CDR1 KGHSH, CDR2 LQKENI. CDR3 residues: CASSPFRTNTEAFF. The CDR3 region has the DNA TGTGCCAGCTCACCATTCAGAACGAACACTGAAGCTTTCTTT.

The chain employs TRBV30 and TRBJ2-3; 8 bases map to TRBD2. The V segment lost 3 bases and the J segment 1 base; nucleotides outside the gene matches: 3. Germline lookup yields CDR1 GTSNPN and CDR2 SVGIG (reference sequence). The CDR3 sequence is 14 residues long. For the CDR3, the DNA is TGTGCCTGGAGGTGGCGGGGGGGCACAGATACGCAGTATTTT. This translates into CAWRWRGGTDTQYF. The complete variable domain, with remaining parts taken from reference TRBV30 and TRBJ2-3, reads SQTIHQWPATLVQPVGSPLSLECTVEGTSNPNLYWYRQAAGRGLQLLFYSVGIGQISSEVPQNLSASRPQDRQFILSSKKLLLSDSGFYLCAWRWRGGTDTQYFGPGTRLTVL.

V and J are TRBV4-3 and TRBJ2-7; 9 bases line up with TRBD2. The CDR3 consists of 15 residues. Germline V gene sequence: CDR1 LGHNA, CDR2 YSLEER. V was pared by 4 bases and J by 4 bases, with 8 bases of the junction left unmatched. The CDR3 DNA is TGCGCCAGCAGCCGGGTAGCGGGGGCCCGGTACGAGCAGTACTTC. It is translated as CASSRVAGARYEQYF.

Comments on this clone: At the DNA level, this CDR3 is encoded by other sequences in the same sample as well. This rearrangement joins TRBV5-1 to TRBJ1-5; D possibly corresponds to TRBD1 (6 bases). This CDR3 is built from 14 residues. CDR1 is SGHRS, CDR2 YFSETQ, per germline. V was pared by 0 bases and J by 2 bases, with 6 bases between. The CDR3 coding sequence is TGCGCCAGCAGCTTGGGGACAGGCAATCAGCCCCAGCATTTT. This sequence encodes CASSLGTGNQPQHF. Full variable domain (remainder filled in from reference TRBV5-1 and TRBJ1-5): KAGVTQTPRYLIKTRGQQVTLSCSPISGHRSVSWYQQTPGQGLQFLFEYFSETQRNKGNFPGRFSGRQFSNSRSEMNVSTLELGDSALYLCASSLGTGNQPQHFGDGTRLSIL.

This sequence joins TRBV13 and TRBJ1-6; D perhaps matches TRBD1 (5 bases). With 4 bases removed from V and 0 bases from J, the gap between germline ends came to 7 bases. This CDR3 has 15 amino acids. Germline values: CDR1 PRHDT, CDR2 FYEKMQ (reference sequence). CDR3 in DNA: TGTGCCAGCAGCTCCAGGGTCTCCTATAATTCACCCCTCCACTTT. Translated: CASSSRVSYNSPLHF.

The chain employs TRBV30 and TRBJ2-1, with D possibly being TRBD1 (5 bases). Germline assignment: CDR1 GTSNPN and CDR2 SVGIG (reference sequence). The CDR3 has 12 amino acids. V was trimmed by 0 bases and J by 6 bases, leaving 6 bases between them. The CDR3 here is CAWSVQANEQFF. Written as DNA, the CDR3 is TGTGCCTGGAGTGTACAGGCCAATGAGCAGTTCTTC.

This clone occurred once. The V gene is TRBV2, the J gene TRBJ1-2; TRBD1 might be the D (5 bases). V was clipped by 6 bases and J by 8 bases, with 19 bases between them. The CDR3 contains 14 residues. CDR1 is SNHLY, CDR2 FYNNEI, per germline. For the CDR3, the DNA is TGTGCCAGCAGAAATGGGGCCAGCCCCAGAGGCTACACCTTC. It is translated as CASRNGASPRGYTF.

J is TRBJ2-5 and V is TRBV5-4; possible D gene TRBD2, 6 bases. The CDR3 is 14 amino acids. The germline V gene encodes CDR1 SGHNT and CDR2 YYREEE (reference sequence). Trimming stripped 3 bases from V and 7 bases from J, with 16 bases between. The CDR3 region is CASSSNQEGSTQYF. Here the CDR3 DNA reads TGTGCCAGCAGCTCTAACCAGGAGGGGTCGACCCAGTACTTC.

The chain combines TRBV7-9 with TRBJ1-2; D unresolved. Per the germline V gene, CDR1 is SEHNR and CDR2 is FQNEAQ (reference sequence). CDR3 length: 12 residues. With 7 bases removed from V and 8 bases from J, the gap between germline ends came to 14 bases. The CDR3 here is CASTLRAVGYTF. The CDR3 region has the DNA TGTGCCAGCACCCTTAGGGCCGTGGGCTACACCTTC.

V usage is TRBV10-3 and J usage is TRBJ2-2; no clear D. The germline gives CDR1 ENHRY, CDR2 SYGVKD. The CDR3 is made up of 12 amino acids. Between the trimmed V and J ends, which lost 2 bases and 6 bases, there was a span of 4 bases. The CDR3 coding sequence is TGTGCCATCAGTGAGGAGGCCGGGGAGCTGTTTTTT. The encoded protein is CAISEEAGELFF.

This clone was observed a handful of times. This chain connects TRBV30 to TRBJ1-4; D call uncertain. Trimming left V 1 base short and J 4 bases short, with 10 bases between. Germline CDR1 and CDR2: GTSNPN and SVGIG (reference sequence). The CDR3 covers 14 residues. CDR3 nucleotide sequence: TGTGCCTGGAGTGCCGCTACTATTAATGAAAAACTGTTTTTT. Its protein is CAWSAATINEKLFF.

The chain is built from TRBV19 and TRBJ2-2; 9 positions agree with TRBD1. CDR3 length: 15 amino acids. The trim removed 6 bases at V and 6 bases at J, leaving 8 bases unmatched. Germline V lookup: CDR1 LNHDA, CDR2 SQIVND (reference sequence). In DNA, the CDR3 is TGTGCCAGTAGAAATGACAGGGGGAGGCCCGGGGAGCTGTTTTTT. Its translation: CASRNDRGRPGELFF.

This chain uses TRBV6-6 with TRBJ1-3, with D unclear. V shed 5 bases and J shed 3 bases, with 14 bases lying between them. The V gene's germline CDR1 is MNHNY and CDR2 SVGAGI (reference sequence). There are 15 residues in the CDR3. This CDR3 reads CASSDQRGFGNTIYF. The CDR3 DNA reads as TGTGCCAGCAGTGACCAACGAGGATTTGGAAACACCATATATTTT.

The chain joins TRBV19 to TRBJ1-5; D ambiguous. V lost 3 bases and J lost 4, with 7 bases in between. The CDR3 totals 13 residues. In germline, CDR1 is LNHDA, CDR2 SQIVND (reference sequence). The DNA of the CDR3 is TGTGCCAGTAGTATTTGGCTTAATCAGCCCCAGCATTTT. Translation: CASSIWLNQPQHF.

The V gene is TRBV3-1 (or the pseudogene TRBV3-2), the J gene TRBJ2-3, with 8 bases lining up with TRBD1. V lost 4 bases and J lost 5; bases outside the gene matches: 5. Per the germline V gene, CDR1 is LGHDT and CDR2 is YNNKEL (reference sequence). This CDR3 contains 14 residues. This CDR3 is CASSRGQGRDTQYF. CDR3 nucleotide sequence: TGTGCCAGCAGCCGTGGACAGGGAAGAGATACGCAGTATTTT.

The CDR3 DNA sequence: TGTGCCAGCAGGACAGGGGGCTGGACTGAAGCTTTCTTT. Protein: CASRTGGWTEAFF. The chain carries TRBV3-1 (or the pseudogene TRBV3-2) and TRBJ1-1; 10 bases match TRBD1. The germline CDR1 and CDR2 sequences are LGHDT and YNNKEL (reference sequence). V lost 6 bases, J lost 5 bases, and 3 bases stayed unmatched. The CDR3 covers 13 residues.

CDR3 coding DNA: TGTGCCAGCGAGTCCTTTAAGTCCTACGAGCAGTACTTC. Its translation: CASESFKSYEQYF. The chain employs TRBV21-1 and TRBJ2-7; TRBD2, the table's D call, lacks a check against the DNA. TRBV21-1 is assigned pseudogene status. The CDR3 runs to 13 residues.

The genes are TRBV19 and TRBJ1-2, with TRBD1 matching over 8 bases. Unmatched junction bases numbered 4, after V lost 0 bases and J lost 7 bases. The CDR3 loop spans 14 amino acids. Germline assignment: CDR1 LNHDA and CDR2 SQIVND (reference sequence). The CDR3 region has the DNA TGTGCCAGTAGTATAGAGACAGGGGTAGGTGGCTACACCTTC. Amino acids: CASSIETGVGGYTF.